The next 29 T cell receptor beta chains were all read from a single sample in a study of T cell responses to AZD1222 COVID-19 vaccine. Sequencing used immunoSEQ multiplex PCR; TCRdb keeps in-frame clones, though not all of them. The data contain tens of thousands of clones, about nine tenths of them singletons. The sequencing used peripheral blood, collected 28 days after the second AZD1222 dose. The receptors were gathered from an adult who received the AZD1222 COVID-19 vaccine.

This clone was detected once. The CDR3: CASSFSSTGELFF. CDR3 coding DNA: TGTGCCAGCAGCTTCTCGTCCACCGGGGAGCTGTTTTTT. V is TRBV11-2 and J is TRBJ2-2; D call uncertain. V lost 3 bases, J lost 4 bases, and 6 bases lay in between. Germline V gene lookup returns CDR1 SGHAT and CDR2 FQNNGV. The CDR3 is 13 residues long.

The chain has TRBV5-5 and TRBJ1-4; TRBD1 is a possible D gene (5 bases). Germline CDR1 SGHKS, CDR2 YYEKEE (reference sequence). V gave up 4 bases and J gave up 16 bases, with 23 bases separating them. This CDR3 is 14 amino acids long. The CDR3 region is CASSIGAAAQIPFF. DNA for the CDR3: TGTGCCAGCAGCATAGGGGCAGCGGCCCAAATCCCGTTTTTT.

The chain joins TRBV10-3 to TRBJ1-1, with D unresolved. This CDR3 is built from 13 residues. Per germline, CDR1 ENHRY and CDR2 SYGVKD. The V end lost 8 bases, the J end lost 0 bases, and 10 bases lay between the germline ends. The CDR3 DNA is TGTGCCATCGCGGGCGGGATGAACACTGAAGCTTTCTTT. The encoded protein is CAIAGGMNTEAFF.

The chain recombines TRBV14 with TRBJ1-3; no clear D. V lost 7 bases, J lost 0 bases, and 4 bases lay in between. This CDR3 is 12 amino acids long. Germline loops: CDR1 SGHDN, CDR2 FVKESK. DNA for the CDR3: TGTGCCAGCAAGAGCTCTGGAAACACCATATATTTT. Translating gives CASKSSGNTIYF.

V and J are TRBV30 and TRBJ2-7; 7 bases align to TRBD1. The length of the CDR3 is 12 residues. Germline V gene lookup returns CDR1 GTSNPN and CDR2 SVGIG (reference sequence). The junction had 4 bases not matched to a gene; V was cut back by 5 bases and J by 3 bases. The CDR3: CAWGRQGYEQYF. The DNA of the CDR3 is TGTGCCTGGGGGCGACAGGGCTACGAGCAGTACTTC.

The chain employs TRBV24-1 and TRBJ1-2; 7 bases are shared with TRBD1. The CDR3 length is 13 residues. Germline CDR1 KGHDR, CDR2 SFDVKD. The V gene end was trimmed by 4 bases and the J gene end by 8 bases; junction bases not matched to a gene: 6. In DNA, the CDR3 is TGTGCCACCAGTGACGTAGGGGGCGTAGGCTACACCTTC. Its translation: CATSDVGGVGYTF.

The CDR3 is CASSLYGGNNSPLHF. CDR3 bases: TGTGCCAGCAGCTTATATGGGGGTAATAATTCACCCCTCCACTTT. The genes are TRBV7-9 and TRBJ1-6; D perhaps matches TRBD1 (5 bases). This CDR3 is built from 15 residues. V was shortened by 2 bases and J by 5 bases, with 10 bases between the two germline ends. From germline, CDR1 is SEHNR and CDR2 FQNEAQ (reference sequence).

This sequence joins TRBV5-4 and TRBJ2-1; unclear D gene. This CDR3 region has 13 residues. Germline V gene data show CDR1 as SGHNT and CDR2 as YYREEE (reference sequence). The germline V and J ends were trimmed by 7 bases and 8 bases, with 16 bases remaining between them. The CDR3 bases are TGTGCCAGCCAATATAAGTTTAACGATGAGCAGTTCTTC. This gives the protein CASQYKFNDEQFF.

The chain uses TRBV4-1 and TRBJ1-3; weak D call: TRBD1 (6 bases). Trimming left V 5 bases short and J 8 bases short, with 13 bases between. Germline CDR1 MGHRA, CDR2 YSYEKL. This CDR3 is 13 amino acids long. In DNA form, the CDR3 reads TGCGCCAGCAGCAACAGGGATTTGGACACCATATATTTT. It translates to CASSNRDLDTIYF.

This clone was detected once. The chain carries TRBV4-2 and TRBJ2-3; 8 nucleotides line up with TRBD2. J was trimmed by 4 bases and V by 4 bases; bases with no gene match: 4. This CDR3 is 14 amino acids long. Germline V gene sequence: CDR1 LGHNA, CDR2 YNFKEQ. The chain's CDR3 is CASSPGGSADTQYF. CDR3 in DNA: TGTGCCAGCAGCCCGGGGGGGTCGGCAGATACGCAGTATTTT.

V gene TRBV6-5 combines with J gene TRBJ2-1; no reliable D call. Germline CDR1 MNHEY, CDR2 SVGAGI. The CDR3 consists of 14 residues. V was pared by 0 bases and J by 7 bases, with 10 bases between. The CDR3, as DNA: TGTGCCAGCAGTTACTCGAGGCACGCAAATGAGCAGTTCTTC. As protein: CASSYSRHANEQFF.

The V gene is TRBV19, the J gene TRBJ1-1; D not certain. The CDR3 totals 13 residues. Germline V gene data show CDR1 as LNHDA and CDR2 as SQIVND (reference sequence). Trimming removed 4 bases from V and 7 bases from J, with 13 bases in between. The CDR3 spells CASSTSGRFEAFF. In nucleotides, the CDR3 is TGTGCCAGTAGTACCTCCGGACGTTTTGAAGCTTTCTTT.

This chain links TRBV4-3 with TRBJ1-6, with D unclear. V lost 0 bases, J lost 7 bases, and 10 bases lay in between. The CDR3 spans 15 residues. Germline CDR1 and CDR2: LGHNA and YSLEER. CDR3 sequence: CASSQDLGLNSPLHF. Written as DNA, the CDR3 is TGCGCCAGCAGCCAAGATTTAGGGTTAAATTCACCCCTCCACTTT.

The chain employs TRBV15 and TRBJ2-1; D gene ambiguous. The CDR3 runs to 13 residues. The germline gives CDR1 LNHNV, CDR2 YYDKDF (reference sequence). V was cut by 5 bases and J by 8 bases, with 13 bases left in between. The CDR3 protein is CATSLDNGHEQFF. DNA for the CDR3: TGTGCCACCAGCCTAGACAATGGACATGAGCAGTTCTTC. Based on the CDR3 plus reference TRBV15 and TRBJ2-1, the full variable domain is DAMVIQNPRYQVTQFGKPVTLSCSQTLNHNVMYWYQQKSSQAPKLLFHYYDKDFNNEADTPDNFQSRRPNTSFCFLDIRSPGLGDTAMYLCATSLDNGHEQFFGPGTRLTVL.

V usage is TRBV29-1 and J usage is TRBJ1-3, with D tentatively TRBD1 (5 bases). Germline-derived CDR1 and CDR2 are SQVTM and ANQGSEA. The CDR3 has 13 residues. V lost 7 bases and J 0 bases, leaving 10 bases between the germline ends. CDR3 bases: TGCAGCGGGGGGGATCTCTCTGGAAACACCATATATTTT. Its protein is CSGGDLSGNTIYF.

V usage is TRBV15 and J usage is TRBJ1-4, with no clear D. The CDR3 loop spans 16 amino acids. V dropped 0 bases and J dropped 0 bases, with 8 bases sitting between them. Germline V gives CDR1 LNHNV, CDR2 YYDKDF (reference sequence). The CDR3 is CATSRESRATNEKLFF. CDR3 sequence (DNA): TGTGCCACCAGCAGAGAGTCCCGCGCAACTAATGAAAAACTGTTTTTT.

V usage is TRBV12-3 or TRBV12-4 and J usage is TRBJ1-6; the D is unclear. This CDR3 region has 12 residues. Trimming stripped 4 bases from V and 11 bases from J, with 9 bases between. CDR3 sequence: CASSSGVPPLHF. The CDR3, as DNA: TGTGCCAGCAGTTCTGGGGTCCCACCCCTCCACTTT.

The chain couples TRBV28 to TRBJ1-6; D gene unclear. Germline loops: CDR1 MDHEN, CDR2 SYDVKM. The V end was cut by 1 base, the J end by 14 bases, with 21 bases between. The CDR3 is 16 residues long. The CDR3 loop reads CASSLSVISLGGALHF. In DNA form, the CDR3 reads TGTGCCAGCAGTTTATCGGTTATCAGCCTTGGCGGGGCCCTCCACTTT.

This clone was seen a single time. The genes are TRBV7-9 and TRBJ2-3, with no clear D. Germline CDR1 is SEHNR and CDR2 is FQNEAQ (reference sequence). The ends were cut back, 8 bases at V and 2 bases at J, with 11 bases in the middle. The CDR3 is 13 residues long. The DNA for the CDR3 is TGTGCCAGCGGTCAGGTCCTCACAGATACGCAGTATTTT. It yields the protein CASGQVLTDTQYF.

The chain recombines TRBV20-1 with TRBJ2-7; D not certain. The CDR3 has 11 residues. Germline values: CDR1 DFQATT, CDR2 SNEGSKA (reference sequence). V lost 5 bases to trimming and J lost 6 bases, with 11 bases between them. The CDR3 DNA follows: TGCAGTGCTGTAGGTGAAGGCGAGCAGTACTTC. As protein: CSAVGEGEQYF.

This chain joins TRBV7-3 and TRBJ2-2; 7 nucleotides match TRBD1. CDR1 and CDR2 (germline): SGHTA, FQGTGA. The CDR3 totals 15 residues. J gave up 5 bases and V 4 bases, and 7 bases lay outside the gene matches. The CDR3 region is CASSSAGGRTGELFF. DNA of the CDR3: TGTGCCAGCAGCTCCGCAGGGGGTAGGACCGGGGAGCTGTTTTTT. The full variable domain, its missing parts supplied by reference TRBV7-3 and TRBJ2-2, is GAGVSQTPSNKVTEKGKYVELRCDPISGHTALYWYRQSLGQGPEFLIYFQGTGAADDSGLPNDRFFAVRPEGSVSTLKIQRTERGDSAVYLCASSSAGGRTGELFFGEGSRLTVL.

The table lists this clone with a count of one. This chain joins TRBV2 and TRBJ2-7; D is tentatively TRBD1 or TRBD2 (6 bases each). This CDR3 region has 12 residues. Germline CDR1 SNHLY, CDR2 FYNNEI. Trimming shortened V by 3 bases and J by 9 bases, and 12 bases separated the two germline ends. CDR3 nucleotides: TGTGCCAGCAGTGAGTACGGGGGCGGGCAGTACTTC. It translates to CASSEYGGGQYF.

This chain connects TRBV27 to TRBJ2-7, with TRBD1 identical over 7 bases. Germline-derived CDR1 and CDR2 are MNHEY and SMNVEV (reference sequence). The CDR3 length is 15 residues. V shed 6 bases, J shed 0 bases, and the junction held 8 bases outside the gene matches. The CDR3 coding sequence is TGTGCCAGCAGCCCAGACAGGGACAACTCCTACGAGCAGTACTTC. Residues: CASSPDRDNSYEQYF.

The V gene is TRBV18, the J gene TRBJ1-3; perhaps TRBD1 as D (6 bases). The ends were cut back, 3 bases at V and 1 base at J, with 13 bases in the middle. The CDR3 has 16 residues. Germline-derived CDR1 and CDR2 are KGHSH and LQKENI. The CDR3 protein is CASSPETGISGNTIYF. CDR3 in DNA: TGTGCCAGCTCACCGGAGACAGGCATTTCTGGAAACACCATATATTTT.

In DNA form, the CDR3 reads TGCGCCAGCAGCTTGGAATTCCGCCAGGGCGGCGAGACCCAGTACTTC. Residues: CASSLEFRQGGETQYF. The V and J genes are TRBV5-1 and TRBJ2-5; D possibly corresponds to TRBD1 (5 bases). This CDR3 contains 16 residues. Looked up from germline, CDR1 is SGHRS and CDR2 is YFSETQ. V gave up 0 bases and J gave up 5 bases, with 17 bases separating them.

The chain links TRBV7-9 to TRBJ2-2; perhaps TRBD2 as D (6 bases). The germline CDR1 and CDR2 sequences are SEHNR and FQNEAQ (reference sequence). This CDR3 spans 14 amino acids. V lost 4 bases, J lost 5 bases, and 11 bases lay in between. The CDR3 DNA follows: TGTGCCAGCAGCTCGGGGACTTATACCGGGGAGCTGTTTTTT. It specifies CASSSGTYTGELFF.

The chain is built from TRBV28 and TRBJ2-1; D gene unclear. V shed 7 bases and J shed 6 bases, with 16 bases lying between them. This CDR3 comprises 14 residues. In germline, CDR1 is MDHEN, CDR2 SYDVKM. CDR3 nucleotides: TGTGCCAGCAAGGGTTCCGGCATCCTCAATGAGCAGTTCTTC. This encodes CASKGSGILNEQFF. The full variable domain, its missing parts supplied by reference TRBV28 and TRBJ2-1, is DVKVTQSSRYLVKRTGEKVFLECVQDMDHENMFWYRQDPGLGLRLIYFSYDVKMKEKGDIPEGYSVSREKKERFSLILESASTNQTSMYLCASKGSGILNEQFFGPGTRLTVL.

This CDR3 is CASSLDRGGNEQFF. The CDR3 DNA reads as TGTGCCAGCAGCCTTGACAGGGGAGGAAATGAGCAGTTCTTC. This sequence joins TRBV9 and TRBJ2-1; 8 bases align to TRBD1. The junction had 7 bases not matched to a gene; V was cut back by 4 bases and J by 7 bases. Germline V lookup: CDR1 SGDLS, CDR2 YYNGEE. This CDR3 has 14 residues.

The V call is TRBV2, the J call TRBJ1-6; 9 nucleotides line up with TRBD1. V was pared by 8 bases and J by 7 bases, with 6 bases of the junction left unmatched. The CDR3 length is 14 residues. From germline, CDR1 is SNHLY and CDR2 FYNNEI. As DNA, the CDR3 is TGTGCCAGCGGGGGGACAGGGTTAAATTCACCCCTCCACTTT. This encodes CASGGTGLNSPLHF.